The 26 T cell receptor beta chains listed next were all sequenced from one sample in a study of cytomegalovirus exposure and HLA in healthy donors. Vbeta (60) and Jbeta (13) primers were used in the PCR. Assay: immunoSEQ multiplex PCR; the TCRdb copy retains only in-frame clones and omits some. The sample yields 150,000 to 200,000 clones, 75% to 80% seen once. The sequenced sample consisted of PBMCs. These receptors were collected from a woman aged 25 to 39 in good health and CMV-seropositive.

V and J are TRBV28 and TRBJ2-1; 8 bases align to TRBD1. Germline V gives CDR1 MDHEN, CDR2 SYDVKM. This CDR3 is built from 14 residues. With 2 bases clipped from V and 7 bases from J, the junction kept 4 bases outside the gene matches. The CDR3 region is CASSLGDRGNEQFF. The CDR3 DNA reads as TGTGCCAGCAGTTTAGGAGACAGGGGAAATGAGCAGTTCTTC. Combining the CDR3 with reference TRBV28 and TRBJ2-1 gives the whole variable domain DVKVTQSSRYLVKRTGEKVFLECVQDMDHENMFWYRQDPGLGLRLIYFSYDVKMKEKGDIPEGYSVSREKKERFSLILESASTNQTSMYLCASSLGDRGNEQFFGPGTRLTVL.

This clone is a singleton in its sample. The chain recombines TRBV5-4 with TRBJ1-2; 9 nucleotides agree with TRBD1. Unmatched junction bases numbered 11, after V lost 3 bases and J lost 5 bases. CDR1 is SGHNT and CDR2 is YYREEE in the germline V gene (reference sequence). This CDR3 comprises 16 residues. CDR3 nucleotides: TGTGCCAGCAGCTCCCTAACAGGGGGCTCGGGATATGGCTACACCTTC. It yields the protein CASSSLTGGSGYGYTF.

This sequence joins TRBV5-6 and TRBJ2-5; 7 positions match TRBD1. With the DNA end fitting TRBJ2-7 better, the J assignment may be wrong. The CDR3 length is 13 residues. CDR1 SGHDT and CDR2 YYEEEE come from the germline V gene. In DNA form, the CDR3 reads TGTGCCAGCAGCCGACAGGGTATGGGCGAGCAGTACTTC. It is translated as CASSRQGMGEQYF.

V is TRBV6-5 and J is TRBJ1-2; tentatively, D is TRBD1 (5 bases). The CDR3 spans 15 residues. Germline CDR1 reads MNHEY; CDR2 reads SVGAGI. V lost 0 bases and J lost 3, with 11 bases in between. The CDR3 sequence is CASSYSRPTDYGYTF. CDR3 coding DNA: TGTGCCAGCAGTTACTCCAGACCGACAGACTATGGCTACACCTTC.

In its sample, this clone was seen a few times. This rearrangement joins TRBV4-3 to TRBJ1-1; D remains unclear. The V and J ends lost 0 bases and 0 bases respectively, with 11 bases between them. The CDR3 runs to 16 residues. Germline V lookup: CDR1 LGHNA, CDR2 YSLEER. CDR3 nucleotide sequence: TGCGCCAGCAGCCAAGATCGGGTAGTTTTGAACACTGAAGCTTTCTTT. Translated: CASSQDRVVLNTEAFF.

The genes are TRBV5-1 and TRBJ1-1; possible D gene TRBD1, 5 bases. Germline CDR1 and CDR2: SGHRS and YFSETQ. Trimming took off 0 bases at V and 1 base at J, with 10 bases between the two ends. This CDR3 is 15 amino acids long. CDR3 amino acids: CASSLGGVGNTEAFF. The CDR3 DNA reads as TGCGCCAGCAGCTTGGGGGGGGTAGGGAACACTGAAGCTTTCTTT.

The chain employs TRBV10-3 and TRBJ1-5, with D uncertain. The V gene's germline CDR1 is ENHRY and CDR2 SYGVKD. This CDR3 contains 13 residues. Trimming removed 7 bases from V and 4 bases from J, with 11 bases in between. CDR3 bases: TGTGCCATCACCCATGACACTAATCAGCCCCAGCATTTT. Translation: CAITHDTNQPQHF.

The chain carries TRBV6-6 and TRBJ2-3; TRBD2 matches 8 bases. CDR3 length equals 15 residues. Germline V gene sequence: CDR1 MNHNY, CDR2 SVGAGI (reference sequence). V was clipped by 5 bases and J by 4 bases; unmatched bases: 8. CDR3 sequence reads: CASSSVTGGADTQYF. CDR3 nucleotides: TGTGCCAGCAGTAGCGTAACGGGAGGGGCAGATACGCAGTATTTT.

V and J are TRBV5-1 and TRBJ1-1; no definite D call. V was cut by 0 bases and J by 0 bases, with 9 bases left in between. The CDR3 length is 15 residues. From germline, CDR1 is SGHRS and CDR2 YFSETQ. The CDR3: CASSLVYALNTEAFF. CDR3 nucleotides: TGCGCCAGCAGCTTGGTCTACGCGTTGAACACTGAAGCTTTCTTT. Based on the CDR3 plus reference TRBV5-1 and TRBJ1-1, the full variable domain is KAGVTQTPRYLIKTRGQQVTLSCSPISGHRSVSWYQQTPGQGLQFLFEYFSETQRNKGNFPGRFSGRQFSNSRSEMNVSTLELGDSALYLCASSLVYALNTEAFFGQGTRLTVV.

The chain joins TRBV27 to TRBJ2-5; TRBD2 agrees at 10 bases. This CDR3 spans 16 amino acids. Per the germline V gene, CDR1 is MNHEY and CDR2 is SMNVEV (reference sequence). V was pared by 2 bases and J by 2 bases, with 5 bases of the junction left unmatched. CDR3 protein: CASSLSLAGAQETQYF. CDR3 coding DNA: TGTGCCAGCAGTTTAAGCCTAGCGGGAGCTCAAGAGACCCAGTACTTC.

V and J are TRBV14 and TRBJ1-2; D call uncertain. The CDR3 runs 15 residues. Germline CDR1 SGHDN, CDR2 FVKESK. V lost 0 bases and J 4 bases, leaving 12 bases between the germline ends. CDR3 loop: CASSQDVGRIYGYTF. The CDR3 DNA reads as TGTGCCAGCAGCCAAGATGTTGGCAGAATCTATGGCTACACCTTC.

The rearrangement uses TRBV13 and TRBJ2-4; 7 bases align to TRBD2. The CDR3 is 14 residues long. After removal of 5 bases from V and 7 bases from J, the junction contained 8 bases not matched to a gene. Per the germline V gene, CDR1 is PRHDT and CDR2 is FYEKMQ (reference sequence). The CDR3 DNA sequence: TGTGCCAGCAGCCCCGAAGGGGAGGGGAACATTCAGTACTTC. Its translation is CASSPEGEGNIQYF. Combining the CDR3 with reference TRBV13 and TRBJ2-4 gives the whole variable domain AAGVIQSPRHLIKEKRETATLKCYPIPRHDTVYWYQQGPGQDPQFLISFYEKMQSDKGSIPDRFSAQQFSDYHSELNMSSLELGDSALYFCASSPEGEGNIQYFGAGTRLSVL.

The chain has TRBV4-3 and TRBJ2-2; 7 bases agree with TRBD2. The CDR3 totals 14 residues. Germline V gene sequence: CDR1 LGHNA, CDR2 YSLEER. Unmatched junction bases numbered 6, after V lost 8 bases and J lost 3 bases. This CDR3 reads CASRSGAYTGELFF. CDR3 coding DNA: TGCGCCAGCCGAAGCGGGGCTTACACCGGGGAGCTGTTTTTT.

V gene TRBV2 combines with J gene TRBJ1-1; possible D gene TRBD1, 5 bases. The CDR3 is 15 residues long. Between the trimmed V and J ends, which lost 5 bases and 0 bases, there was a span of 13 bases. Germline CDR1 and CDR2: SNHLY and FYNNEI. In DNA form, the CDR3 reads TGTGCCAGCAGTCGGGACTTAATCATGAACACTGAAGCTTTCTTT. Encoded protein: CASSRDLIMNTEAFF.

The rearrangement uses TRBV6-5 and TRBJ1-5; D is uncertain. CDR1 MNHEY and CDR2 SVGAGI come from the germline V gene. CDR3 length: 12 residues. V was shortened by 5 bases and J by 4 bases, with 6 bases between the two germline ends. CDR3 region: CASSPPNQPQHF. CDR3 coding DNA: TGTGCCAGCAGTCCCCCTAATCAGCCCCAGCATTTT.

This chain uses TRBV7-9 with TRBJ2-5, with 12 bases identical to TRBD2. Germline-derived CDR1 and CDR2 are SEHNR and FQNEAQ (reference sequence). V lost 5 bases to trimming and J lost 1 base; unmatched junction nucleotides: 5. CDR3 size: 16 residues. In nucleotides, the CDR3 is TGTGCCAGCAGCGGGGGACTAGCGGGCTTCCAAGAGACCCAGTACTTC. Residues: CASSGGLAGFQETQYF.

Written as DNA, the CDR3 is TGTGCCAGCAGTTACACAACCACCTACGAGCAGTACTTC. Protein sequence: CASSYTTTYEQYF. The gene calls are TRBV6-6 and TRBJ2-7, with D unresolved. Trimming removed 2 bases at V and 2 bases at J, with 7 bases between. The CDR3 is 13 residues long. CDR1 and CDR2 (germline): MNHNY, SVGAGI (reference sequence).

The table lists this clone with a few counts. The genes are TRBV6-5 and TRBJ2-3; perhaps TRBD2 as D (6 bases). Germline loops: CDR1 MNHEY, CDR2 SVGAGI. The CDR3 has 15 amino acids. V was shortened by 0 bases and J by 2 bases, with 9 bases between the two germline ends. The CDR3 protein is CASSYSGGNTDTQYF. CDR3 DNA: TGTGCCAGCAGTTACTCAGGCGGGAACACAGATACGCAGTATTTT.

This clone came up once. The J gene is TRBJ2-7, the V gene TRBV4-1, with TRBD2 matching over 14 bases. The CDR3 has 17 residues. Trimming cost V 0 bases and J 5 bases; bases outside gene matches: 6. Germline values: CDR1 MGHRA, CDR2 YSYEKL. CDR3 loop: CASSQDRGTSGSDEQYF. CDR3 coding DNA: TGCGCCAGCAGCCAAGATCGGGGGACTAGCGGGAGCGACGAGCAGTACTTC.

A few counts support this clone. The rearrangement links TRBV19 to TRBJ2-5, with D possibly matching TRBD2 (6 bases). The CDR3 is 15 residues long. Trimming stripped 5 bases from V and 5 bases from J, with 18 bases between. The germline gives CDR1 LNHDA, CDR2 SQIVND (reference sequence). Written as DNA, the CDR3 is TGTGCCAGTAGTCCCCAGAGGGCGGGATATGAGACCCAGTACTTC. Translating it yields CASSPQRAGYETQYF. Filled out from reference TRBV19 and TRBJ2-5, the complete variable domain reads DGGITQSPKYLFRKEGQNVTLSCEQNLNHDAMYWYRQDPGQGLRLIYYSQIVNDFQKGDIAEGYSVSREKKESFPLTVTSAQKNPTAFYLCASSPQRAGYETQYFGPGTRLLVL.

This chain joins TRBV28 and TRBJ2-3; no definite D call. Germline V CDR1 and CDR2: MDHEN, SYDVKM. This CDR3 spans 14 amino acids. Trimming left V 3 bases short and J 0 bases short, with 7 bases between. The CDR3 reads CASSFDMSTDTQYF. In DNA, the CDR3 is TGTGCCAGCAGTTTCGACATGAGCACAGATACGCAGTATTTT.

The V and J genes are TRBV5-1 and TRBJ2-2, with 9 bases identical to TRBD2. V trimming: 4 bases; J trimming: 1 base; junction bases outside the gene matches: 14. Germline loops: CDR1 SGHRS, CDR2 YFSETQ. This CDR3 is 19 amino acids long. The chain's CDR3 is CASSRFLGSGGLNTGELFF. CDR3 DNA: TGCGCCAGCAGCCGATTCCTGGGTAGCGGGGGACTGAACACCGGGGAGCTGTTTTTT. The variable domain in full, completed from reference TRBV5-1 and TRBJ2-2, reads KAGVTQTPRYLIKTRGQQVTLSCSPISGHRSVSWYQQTPGQGLQFLFEYFSETQRNKGNFPGRFSGRQFSNSRSEMNVSTLELGDSALYLCASSRFLGSGGLNTGELFFGEGSRLTVL.

This CDR3 reads CASSLLGGAGAGNQPQHF. In nucleotides, the CDR3 is TGTGCCAGCAGCTTATTGGGGGGGGCAGGAGCGGGCAATCAGCCCCAGCATTTT. The V and J genes are TRBV7-8 and TRBJ1-5; maybe TRBD1 (6 bases). Germline-derived CDR1 and CDR2 are SGHVS and FQNEAQ. Trimming stripped 2 bases from V and 2 bases from J, with 19 bases between. There are 18 residues in the CDR3.

The sample holds a few counts of this clone. The CDR3 reads CASSLLADRRQHF. The CDR3, as DNA: TGTGCCAGCAGCTTATTGGCGGACAGGCGGCAGCATTTT. V is TRBV5-6 and J is TRBJ1-5; 7 bases fit TRBD1. The germline V gene has CDR1 SGHDT and CDR2 YYEEEE. This CDR3 has 13 residues. Unmatched junction bases numbered 9, after V lost 2 bases and J lost 13 bases.

This chain connects TRBV6-1 to TRBJ2-2; no clear D. CDR3 length: 13 amino acids. V lost 8 bases, J lost 1 base, and 8 bases lay in between. The germline V gene encodes CDR1 MNHNS and CDR2 SASEGT. CDR3 coding DNA: TGTGCCAGCCTGCGGATGAACACCGGGGAGCTGTTTTTT. Translated: CASLRMNTGELFF.

The chain is built from TRBV28 and TRBJ1-5, with TRBD1 matching 8 bases. Germline V gene data show CDR1 as MDHEN and CDR2 as SYDVKM. The CDR3 covers 16 residues. J lost 10 bases, V lost 3 bases, and 14 bases had no gene match. CDR3 in amino acids: CASSFLDRVLGSPQHF. As DNA, the CDR3 is TGTGCCAGCAGTTTCCTGGACAGGGTGTTAGGGTCACCCCAGCATTTT. Full variable domain (rest looked up from reference TRBV28 and TRBJ1-5): DVKVTQSSRYLVKRTGEKVFLECVQDMDHENMFWYRQDPGLGLRLIYFSYDVKMKEKGDIPEGYSVSREKKERFSLILESASTNQTSMYLCASSFLDRVLGSPQHFGDGTRLSIL.